These 11 T cell receptor delta chains were sequenced from one sample in a study of γδ T cells in repeated Plasmodium falciparum infection (dated by TCRdb to 2020 to 2023). Vgamma9/Vdelta2+ and Vdelta2-negative gammadelta T cell populations were flow-sorted from peripheral blood mononuclear cells for bulk TCR repertoire analysis. Receptor amplification or capture employed multiplex PCR. Reads for this sample came from an Illumina MiSeq. Clone calls in TCRdb were regenerated from the public reads with CATT, after which identical DNA sequences shared one row. Counted in this sample were about 57,000 delta-chain clones; over 1.5% of them appeared once. Of the sample, approximately 16% is held by the ten largest clones. The specimen was gamma-delta T cells from blood. These receptors were obtained from a pool of human donors (malaria-infected and uninfected, not separated).

This clone was counted a few times. This likely reflects a read error, since a far larger clone is one base away. This chain joins TRDV1 and TRDJ1; 8 bases are a match to TRDD3. The J gene was missing in TCRdb and was found by matching the end of the DNA to germline. CDR3 length: 20 amino acids. Germline V gene lookup returns CDR1 TSWWSYY and CDR2 QGS. The CDR3 nucleotides read TGTGCTCTTGGGGAACGTCCAGTCCTGCTGGGGGACCCGTACACCTATAAACTCATCTTT. Translated, it gives CALGERPVLLGDPYTYKLIF.

Only a few counts were recorded for this clone. The likely explanation is a read error, given a far larger clone one base away. Other DNA sequences within the sample encode an identical CDR3. This sequence joins TRDV1 and TRDJ1; TRDD3 matches at 9 bases. No J gene is reported in TCRdb; it was inferred here by comparing the DNA with germline. The CDR3 is 21 residues long. Germline V gives CDR1 TSWWSYY, CDR2 QGS. CDR3 nucleotides: TGTGCCCTTGGGCTCCTTCCTGACGTACTGGGGGACCAACCTAACACCGATAAACTCATCTTT. This sequence encodes CALGLLPDVLGDQPNTDKLIF.

About this clone itself: TCRdb lists the protein of a much larger clone for this DNA, which differs at residue 11, so this is likely a read error; the protein given here is translated from the DNA itself. The chain recombines TRDV1 with TRDJ1; no definite D call. V lost 8 bases, J lost 3 bases, and 22 bases lay in between. The germline V gene has CDR1 TSWWSYY and CDR2 QGS. This CDR3 has 16 residues. CDR3 bases: TGTGCTCTTAGAAAGTTCTTCGTCTCGTACGCCGATAAACTCATCTTT. Its translation: CALRKFFVSYADKLIF.

In this sample, this clone turned up a few times. A far larger clone is only one base removed, so a read error is likely. This same CDR3 is encoded by further DNA sequences in the sample. V is TRDV1 and J is TRDJ1, with D maybe TRDD3 (10 bases). Germline lookup yields CDR1 TSWWSYY and CDR2 QGS. The CDR3 runs 23 residues. V was trimmed by 1 base and J by 1 base, leaving 34 bases between them. The DNA of the CDR3 is TGTGCTCTTGGGGAACCTCCTCCTTCCTACTACTGGGGGATCCCTACTGGCACCGATAAACTCATCTTT. Amino acids: CALGEPPPSYYWGIPTGTDKLIF.

This clone was detected ten times or more. A far larger clone is one base from this, pointing to a likely read error. Distinct nucleotide sequences in the sample also encode this CDR3. V and J are TRDV1 and TRDJ1; D might be TRDD3 (5 bases). The CDR3 runs 12 residues. In germline, CDR1 is TSWWSYY, CDR2 QGS. CDR3 residues: CALGGDTDKLIF. For the CDR3, the DNA is TGTGCCCTTGGTGGGGACACCGATAAACTCATCTTT.

This clone was seen a few times. The same CDR3 also results from other DNA sequences found in this sample. Written as DNA, the CDR3 is TGTGCTCTTGGGGAAGAGTCGTACCATGAAATGGGCAAGGGCGAGACAGCACAACTCTTCTTT. Its protein product is CALGEESYHEMGKGETAQLFF. The chain combines TRDV1 with TRDJ2; possible D gene TRDD1, 5 bases. The CDR3 length is 21 residues. The V and J ends lost 2 bases and 4 bases respectively, with 29 bases between them. Looked up from germline, CDR1 is TSWWSYY and CDR2 is QGS.

This clone was detected ten times or more. This likely traces to a read error, being one base from a far larger clone. Other nucleotide sequences in the sample specify the same CDR3. The chain combines TRDV2 with TRDJ1, with D uncertain. CDR1 GEAIGNYY and CDR2 EKD come from the germline V gene. Trimming removed 5 bases from V and 7 bases from J, with 22 bases in between. CDR3 length: 15 residues. The CDR3 DNA follows: TGTGCCTGTGTCCGCACAGAGTCGTACGGGCTTAAACTCATCTTT. Residues: CACVRTESYGLKLIF.

Regarding this clone: The protein that TCRdb holds for this DNA derives from a much larger clone and differs from the translated DNA at residue 17, which likely indicates a read error; the protein shown here is translated from the DNA. The chain is built from TRDV1 and TRDJ1, with D maybe TRDD3 (6 bases). Trimming shortened V by 4 bases and J by 4 bases, and 37 bases separated the two germline ends. Per the germline V gene, CDR1 is TSWWSYY and CDR2 is QGS. The CDR3 covers 22 residues. The CDR3 is CALGGSTAGIRGGLRYIDKLIF. CDR3 DNA: TGTGCTCTTGGGGGATCTACGGCCGGGATAAGGGGGGGTCTCCGGTACATCGATAAACTCATCTTT.

This clone has just a few counts. This DNA's translation and the protein TCRdb lists, from a much larger clone, do not match at residue 8, likely due to a read error; the protein shown is translated from the DNA. The chain joins TRDV1 to TRDJ1, with D possibly TRDD3 on 5 matching bases. Germline-derived CDR1 and CDR2 are TSWWSYY and QGS. The CDR3 spans 14 residues. V was pared by 1 base and J by 7 bases, with 13 bases between. The CDR3 nucleotides read TGTGCTCTTGGGGAACGGATCTGTGGGGCTAAACTCATCTTT. It codes for CALGERICGAKLIF.

Of note for this clone: A far larger clone differs by one base, so this is likely a read error. Other DNA sequences in this sample translate to the same CDR3. The V gene was identified as TRDV1, while no J gene was called; the table's TRDD3 call for D was not verified on the DNA. The CDR3 length is 21 residues. From germline, CDR1 is TSWWSYY and CDR2 QGS. The CDR3 reads CALRVLPTIITGGYATDKLIF. The CDR3 DNA is TGTGCTCTGCGGGTCCTTCCTACGATAATAACTGGGGGATACGCAACTGATAAGCTCATCTTT.

To note about this clone: A read error is the likely source, as a far larger clone sits one nucleotide away. The sample carries other DNA sequences with the same CDR3. The chain employs TRDV1 and TRDJ1; 7 bases are a match to TRDD3. TCRdb carries no J gene annotation; the J gene was assigned here by matching the DNA with germline. CDR1 is TSWWSYY and CDR2 is QGS in the germline V gene. There are 27 residues in the CDR3. The DNA of the CDR3 is TGTGCCCTTGGGGAACCTTACCTCCCTCGTTGCTACAGCGGGATCTGTACTGGGGACACTAACACCGATAAACTCATCTTT. It yields the protein CALGEPYLPRCYSGICTGDTNTDKLIF.